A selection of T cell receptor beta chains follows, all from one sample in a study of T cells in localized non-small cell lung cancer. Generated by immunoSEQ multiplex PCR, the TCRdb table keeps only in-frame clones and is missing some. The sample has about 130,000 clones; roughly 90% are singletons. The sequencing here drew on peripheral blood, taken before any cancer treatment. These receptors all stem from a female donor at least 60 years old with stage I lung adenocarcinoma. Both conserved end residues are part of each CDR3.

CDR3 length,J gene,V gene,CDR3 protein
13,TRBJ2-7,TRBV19,CASRSSGSNEQYF
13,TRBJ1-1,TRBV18,CASSPSGWAEAFF
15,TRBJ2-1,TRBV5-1,CASSFGLAGDYEQFF
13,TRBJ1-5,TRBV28,CASSSPQFQPQHF
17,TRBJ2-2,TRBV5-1,CASSPDGTSANTGELFF
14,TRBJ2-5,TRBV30,CAWSVRRTSETQYF
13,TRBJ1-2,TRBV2,CASMSRGFGGYTF
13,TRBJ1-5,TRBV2,CASSERESQPQHF
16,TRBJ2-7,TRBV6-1,CASSGGLAGVYYEQYF
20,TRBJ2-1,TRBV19,CASSTYFGTSGSSFHNEQFF